The next 30 T cell receptor beta chains were all read from a single sample in a study of Graves' ophthalmopathy and Graves' hyperthyroidism. Scientists amplified the TCR beta CDR3 regions from RNA transcripts. The workflow started with a first-round RT-PCR run with HTBI primers and then moved on to a second-round multiplex PCR. From the multiplex PCR reads, TCRdb called clonotypes with MiXCR, one entry per CDR3 protein. The sample includes 500,000 to 700,000 distinct CDR3 sequences, under 40% of them seen just once. Sequenced sample: peripheral blood or thyroid tissue (not recorded which). The receptors come from an adult man with Graves' hyperthyroidism.

This chain links TRBV24-1 with TRBJ2-7; D uncertain. V lost 1 base, J lost 8 bases, and 14 bases lay in between. The CDR3 runs to 14 residues. Germline V gene sequence: CDR1 KGHDR, CDR2 SFDVKD. The CDR3 spells CATSDFSNQPQQYF. The CDR3, as DNA: TGTGCCACCAGTGATTTTTCTAATCAGCCCCAGCAGTACTTC.

This clonotype was counted a single time. The chain joins TRBV24-1 to TRBJ2-7; 11 bases line up with TRBD2. CDR3 size: 17 residues. V trimming: 3 bases; J trimming: 5 bases; junction bases outside the gene matches: 11. The germline CDR1 and CDR2 sequences are KGHDR and SFDVKD. DNA for the CDR3: TGTGCCACCAGTGATCCGGGACTAGCGGCCTCCTACAACGAGCAGTACTTC. Its protein is CATSDPGLAASYNEQYF.

Note on this clonotype: This sequence may be a read error, since a much larger clone differs from it by one base. The final CDR3 position lacks the conserved phenylalanine or tryptophan, pointing to a likely read error. The chain has TRBV4-1 and TRBJ1-2; a weak D match, TRBD1 (5 bases). The CDR3 loop spans 15 amino acids. Germline V lookup: CDR1 MGHRA, CDR2 YSYEKL. The CDR3 protein is CASSQDLVGAGGYTL. In nucleotides, the CDR3 is TGTGCCAGCAGCCAAGATCTTGTAGGGGCTGGTGGCTACACCCTC.

The table lists this clonotype with a count of one. The CDR3 here is CAISYVHGQLNTEAFF. As DNA, the CDR3 is TGTGCCATCAGTTACGTTCACGGACAATTGAACACTGAAGCTTTCTTT. This rearrangement joins TRBV10-3 to TRBJ1-1, with a possible D match to TRBD1 (5 bases). Germline V lookup: CDR1 ENHRY, CDR2 SYGVKD. CDR3 length: 16 residues. Trimming removed 5 bases at V and 0 bases at J, with 16 bases between.

The J gene is TRBJ2-7, the V gene TRBV20-1, with 7 bases matching TRBD2. The CDR3 runs to 13 residues. With 3 bases clipped from V and 3 bases from J, the junction kept 5 bases outside the gene matches. Germline V CDR1 and CDR2: DFQATT, SNEGSKA (reference sequence). The CDR3 nucleotides are TGCAGTGCTAGCCGGGACTACCGCTACGAGCAGTACTTC. Translating it yields CSASRDYRYEQYF.

In its sample, this clonotype was seen many times. The chain employs TRBV20-1 and TRBJ2-7; 7 bases align to TRBD1. J was trimmed by 2 bases and V by 3 bases; bases with no gene match: 10. This CDR3 has 15 amino acids. Germline assignment: CDR1 DFQATT and CDR2 SNEGSKA (reference sequence). The CDR3 protein is CSARGTGTEPYEQYF. As DNA, the CDR3 is TGCAGTGCTAGGGGGACCGGGACAGAGCCCTACGAGCAGTACTTC.

The chain uses TRBV10-3 and TRBJ2-7; D may be TRBD1 (5 bases). This CDR3 contains 14 residues. Germline V lookup: CDR1 ENHRY, CDR2 SYGVKD. The V end was cut by 4 bases, the J end by 2 bases, with 12 bases between. This CDR3 is CAISVPNRPYEQYF. CDR3 nucleotide sequence: TGTGCCATCAGTGTGCCAAACAGGCCCTACGAGCAGTACTTC.

Ten or more counts support this clonotype. Here the CDR3 DNA reads TGTGCCAGCAAAGCAGGGAACTATGGCTACACCTTC. Translating gives CASKAGNYGYTF. The chain carries TRBV6-5 and TRBJ1-2, with a tentative D call TRBD1 (5 bases). V lost 7 bases and J 2 bases, leaving 8 bases between the germline ends. The CDR3 length is 12 residues. Germline V CDR1 and CDR2: MNHEY, SVGAGI.

This clonotype was seen at least ten times. The chain couples TRBV19 to TRBJ2-3; 10 nucleotides match TRBD2. CDR3 length: 15 amino acids. Trimming at V came to 3 bases and at J to 5 bases, leaving 5 bases not matched to a gene. Germline CDR1 is LNHDA and CDR2 is SQIVND (reference sequence). The CDR3 is CASSMLAGVRDTQYF. Written as DNA, the CDR3 is TGTGCCAGTAGTATGCTAGCGGGAGTAAGAGATACGCAGTATTTT. Combining the CDR3 with reference TRBV19 and TRBJ2-3 gives the whole variable domain DGGITQSPKYLFRKEGQNVTLSCEQNLNHDAMYWYRQDPGQGLRLIYYSQIVNDFQKGDIAEGYSVSREKKESFPLTVTSAQKNPTAFYLCASSMLAGVRDTQYFGPGTRLTVL.

The DNA of the CDR3 is TGTGCCAGCAGTCGCCAGAGCTTTGAAAACACCATATATTTT. This codes for CASSRQSFENTIYF. The V gene is TRBV28, the J gene TRBJ1-3, with no clear D. Germline V lookup: CDR1 MDHEN, CDR2 SYDVKM. The CDR3 runs to 14 residues. V lost 5 bases, J lost 6 bases, and 14 bases lay in between.

This clonotype has a count of ten or more. This chain joins TRBV2 and TRBJ1-1, with a weak D call TRBD1 (5 bases). CDR1 and CDR2 (germline): SNHLY, FYNNEI. V shed 5 bases and J shed 1 base, with 11 bases lying between them. This CDR3 spans 14 amino acids. CDR3 DNA: TGTGCCAGCAGTAGCTTCGGGGGGAACACTGAAGCTTTCTTT. Translated, it gives CASSSFGGNTEAFF.

This clonotype was seen ten or more times. This chain connects TRBV5-1 to TRBJ2-7; D gene ambiguous. Trimming pared 0 bases from V and 4 bases from J, leaving 11 bases between. The CDR3 sequence is 14 residues long. CDR1 and CDR2 (germline): SGHRS, YFSETQ. The CDR3 here is CASSLDAGIYEQYF. The CDR3, as DNA: TGCGCCAGCAGCTTGGACGCAGGTATTTACGAGCAGTACTTC.

The chain uses TRBV5-4 and TRBJ2-7; unclear D gene. The CDR3 totals 15 residues. CDR1 and CDR2 from the germline V gene are SGHNT and YYREEE (reference sequence). V was cut by 0 bases and J by 0 bases, with 10 bases left in between. CDR3 bases: TGTGCCAGCAGCTTGGAGTGGGCGAGCTCCTACGAGCAGTACTTC. Translating it yields CASSLEWASSYEQYF.

Notes on this clonotype: A much larger clone is a single base away; this may be a read error. The rearrangement joins TRBV7-9 to TRBJ2-7; 7 positions match TRBD2. Looked up from germline, CDR1 is SEHNR and CDR2 is FQNEAQ (reference sequence). The CDR3 is made up of 13 amino acids. CDR3 region: CASSLGGAEEQYF. The CDR3 coding sequence is TGCGCCAGCAGCTTGGGAGGGGCTGAAGAGCAGTACTTC.

The gene calls are TRBV7-6 and TRBJ1-1; D perhaps matches TRBD1 (5 bases). The CDR3 has 13 amino acids. The germline gives CDR1 SGHVS, CDR2 FNYEAQ. V was clipped by 3 bases and J by 11 bases, with 16 bases between them. The CDR3, as DNA: TGTGCCAGCAGCTTTAGGGCAGGGTTTCGGGCTTTCTTT. It encodes CASSFRAGFRAFF. The entire variable domain, with the rest obtained from reference TRBV7-6 and TRBJ1-1, is as follows: GAGVSQSPRYKVTKRGQDVALRCDPISGHVSLYWYRQALGQGPEFLTYFNYEAQQDKSGLPNDRFSAERPEGSISTLTIQRTEQRDSAMYRCASSFRAGFRAFFGQGTRLTVV.

This clonotype was observed many times. This chain connects TRBV4-2 to TRBJ2-2, with 13 bases that match TRBD2. The CDR3 consists of 19 residues. Germline V CDR1 and CDR2: LGHNA, YNFKEQ. With 1 base clipped from V and 0 bases from J, the junction kept 5 bases outside the gene matches. The CDR3 nucleotides are TGTGCCAGCAGCCAAGCCCATGGGACTAGCGGGACGAACACCGGGGAGCTGTTTTTT. It specifies CASSQAHGTSGTNTGELFF.

Comments on this clonotype: A much larger clone is a single base away; this may be a read error. V usage is TRBV20-1 and J usage is TRBJ2-7, with D perhaps TRBD1 or TRBD2 (5 bases each). CDR3 length equals 15 residues. Trimming removed 0 bases from V and 3 bases from J, with 15 bases in between. Germline CDR1 DFQATT, CDR2 SNEGSKA (reference sequence). DNA of the CDR3: TGCAGTGCTAGAGACGGGACCTATAGCTTCTACGAGCAGTACTTC. The encoded protein is CSARDGTYSFYEQYF.

This clonotype has a count of ten or more. The J gene is TRBJ2-7, the V gene TRBV15; possible D gene TRBD1, 6 bases. Germline CDR1 is LNHNV and CDR2 is YYDKDF (reference sequence). This CDR3 is built from 16 residues. V lost 0 bases and J 1 base, leaving 13 bases between the germline ends. CDR3 coding DNA: TGTGCCACCAGCAGAGATAGGGGGACGGCATCCTACGAGCAGTACTTC. It encodes CATSRDRGTASYEQYF.

A few counts support this clonotype. The rearrangement uses TRBV28 and TRBJ1-5; D remains unclear. The CDR3 consists of 15 residues. Trimming removed 5 bases from V and 3 bases from J, with 14 bases in between. CDR1 and CDR2 from the germline V gene are MDHEN and SYDVKM. For the CDR3, the DNA is TGTGCCAGCAGTCCTAGCTCTTGGGCCAATCAGCCCCAGCATTTT. Translation gives CASSPSSWANQPQHF.

This clonotype has at least ten counts. The genes are TRBV19 and TRBJ1-5; D is undetermined. V lost 2 bases and J 4 bases, leaving 9 bases between the germline ends. The CDR3 spans 14 residues. CDR1 and CDR2 from the germline V gene are LNHDA and SQIVND (reference sequence). CDR3 amino acids: CASSIQAGNQPQHF. The CDR3 DNA is TGTGCCAGTAGTATACAGGCTGGGAATCAGCCCCAGCATTTT.

Many counts were recorded for this clonotype. The chain employs TRBV24-1 and TRBJ1-5; D may be TRBD1 (6 bases). Trimming left V 9 bases short and J 2 bases short, with 10 bases between. This CDR3 is 13 amino acids long. CDR1 KGHDR and CDR2 SFDVKD come from the germline V gene. The CDR3 sequence: CATSPGGNQPQHF. CDR3 DNA sequence: TGTGCCACCTCCCCAGGGGGCAATCAGCCCCAGCATTTT.

This clonotype has just a few counts. The chain has TRBV7-2 and TRBJ2-5, with TRBD2 matching over 7 bases. The CDR3 runs to 15 residues. From germline, CDR1 is SGHTA and CDR2 FQGNSA. The V gene end was trimmed by 1 base and the J gene end by 0 bases; junction bases not matched to a gene: 2. Written as DNA, the CDR3 is TGTGCCAGCAGCTTAGAAGCGGGGTACCAAGAGACCCAGTACTTC. Amino acids: CASSLEAGYQETQYF. Complete variable domain (other parts from reference TRBV7-2 and TRBJ2-5): GAGVSQSPSNKVTEKGKDVELRCDPISGHTALYWYRQSLGQGLEFLIYFQGNSAPDKSGLPSDRFSAERTGGSVSTLTIQRTQQEDSAVYLCASSLEAGYQETQYFGPGTRLLVL.

This clonotype was seen repeatedly, ten times or more. This sequence joins TRBV24-1 and TRBJ2-1; D is perhaps TRBD1 (6 bases). Per germline, CDR1 KGHDR and CDR2 SFDVKD. CDR3 length: 12 amino acids. Trimming removed 7 bases at V and 5 bases at J, with 8 bases between. The CDR3 coding sequence is TGTGCCACCAGGGACAGCGACAATGAGCAGTTCTTC. It is translated as CATRDSDNEQFF.

A remark on this clonotype: Germline is not matched at one junction end, which may reflect a read error. This chain's CDR3 is CASRRTQSTGELFF. The CDR3 DNA sequence: TGCGCCAGCAGACGGACACAGAGCACCGGGGAGCTGTTTTTT. The gene calls are TRBV2 and TRBJ2-2; D may be TRBD1 (5 bases). This CDR3 has 14 residues. CDR1 is SNHLY, CDR2 FYNNEI, per germline.

In this sample, this clonotype turned up many times. The chain joins TRBV29-1 to TRBJ2-5; D tentatively fits TRBD1 or TRBD2 (6 bases each). CDR3 length: 12 amino acids. Germline CDR1 reads SQVTM; CDR2 reads ANQGSEA. V lost 8 bases, J lost 4 bases, and 14 bases lay in between. The CDR3 region has the DNA TGCAGCTTCGGGGGCGCGGGAGAGACCCAGTACTTC. Its translation: CSFGGAGETQYF.

This sequence joins TRBV12-3 or TRBV12-4 and TRBJ2-2; D is perhaps TRBD1 or TRBD2 (5 bases each). CDR3 length: 16 residues. Trimming took off 6 bases at V and 2 bases at J, with 16 bases between the two ends. CDR3 DNA: TGTGCCAGCAGCGCCCCCCGGGACGGTAACACCGGGGAGCTGTTTTTT. It specifies CASSAPRDGNTGELFF.

At least ten counts were recorded for this clonotype. This chain links TRBV12-3 or TRBV12-4 with TRBJ2-7; no firm D call. V lost 5 bases and J 5 bases, leaving 10 bases between the germline ends. This CDR3 has 12 residues. The CDR3 loop is CASSPHLDEQYF. The CDR3 nucleotides are TGTGCCAGCAGTCCCCATTTGGACGAGCAGTACTTC.

This clonotype showed up many times. J is TRBJ1-5 and V is TRBV19; D is unclear. The length of the CDR3 is 13 residues. Trimming stripped 3 bases from V and 6 bases from J, with 9 bases between. The germline CDR1 and CDR2 sequences are LNHDA and SQIVND (reference sequence). The CDR3 loop is CASSIQLGQPQHF. The CDR3 bases are TGTGCCAGTAGTATTCAATTGGGTCAGCCCCAGCATTTT.

This clonotype occurred many times. The chain recombines TRBV20-1 with TRBJ2-2; D unresolved. In germline, CDR1 is DFQATT, CDR2 SNEGSKA (reference sequence). The length of the CDR3 is 15 residues. Trimming removed 2 bases at V and 1 base at J, with 11 bases between. CDR3 DNA sequence: TGCAGTGCTAGACCCGCAGATTTGAACACCGGGGAGCTGTTTTTT. Its protein is CSARPADLNTGELFF.

In its sample, this clonotype was seen a few times. The gene calls are TRBV6-6 and TRBJ2-7; a possible D gene is TRBD2 (6 bases). Trimming left V 0 bases short and J 6 bases short, with 9 bases between. The CDR3 has 13 residues. Germline lookup yields CDR1 MNHNY and CDR2 SVGAGI (reference sequence). The CDR3: CASSYSGGPEQYF. CDR3 in DNA: TGTGCCAGCAGTTACTCCGGAGGGCCCGAGCAGTACTTC.